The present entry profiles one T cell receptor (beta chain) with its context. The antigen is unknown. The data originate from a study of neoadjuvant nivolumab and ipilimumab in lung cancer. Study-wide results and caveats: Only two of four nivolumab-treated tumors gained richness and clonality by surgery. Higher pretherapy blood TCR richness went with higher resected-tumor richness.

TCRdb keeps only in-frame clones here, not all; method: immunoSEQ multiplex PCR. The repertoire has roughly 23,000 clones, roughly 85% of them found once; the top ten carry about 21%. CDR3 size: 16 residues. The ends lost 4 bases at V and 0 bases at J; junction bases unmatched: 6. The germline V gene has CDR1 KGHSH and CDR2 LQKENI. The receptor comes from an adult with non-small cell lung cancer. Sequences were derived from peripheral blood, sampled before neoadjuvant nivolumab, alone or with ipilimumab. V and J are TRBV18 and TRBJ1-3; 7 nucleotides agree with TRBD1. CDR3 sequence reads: CASSRDSASSGNTIYF. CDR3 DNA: TGTGCCAGCTCACGGGACAGTGCAAGCTCTGGAAACACCATATATTTT.